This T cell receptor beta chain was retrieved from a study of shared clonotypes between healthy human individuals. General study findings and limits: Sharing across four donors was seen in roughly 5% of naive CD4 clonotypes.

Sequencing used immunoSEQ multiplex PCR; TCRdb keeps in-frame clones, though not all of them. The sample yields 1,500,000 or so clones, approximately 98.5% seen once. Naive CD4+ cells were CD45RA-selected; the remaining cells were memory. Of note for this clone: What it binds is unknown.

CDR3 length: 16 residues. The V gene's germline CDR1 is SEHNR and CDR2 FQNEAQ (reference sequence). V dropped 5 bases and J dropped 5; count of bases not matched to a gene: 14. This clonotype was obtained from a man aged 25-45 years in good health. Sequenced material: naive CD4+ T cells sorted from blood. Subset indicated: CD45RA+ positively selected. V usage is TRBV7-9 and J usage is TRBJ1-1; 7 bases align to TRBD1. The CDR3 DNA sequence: TGTGCCAGCAGCCCTACGTTAGGGGGCTCGAGGACTGAAGCTTTCTTT. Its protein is CASSPTLGGSRTEAFF.